The T cell receptor (beta chain) described here comes from a study of blood T cells in healthy people across ages. Across the study: Per two T cells, template switching captured roughly one barcoded beta molecule.

Using a J-beta primer mix together with a sample-barcoded 5' primer, a second PCR was run for roughly 7 to 12 cycles. Each CDR3 protein is one row after TCRdb ran MiXCR on the 5' RACE reads. The table records roughly 800,000 distinct CDR3 sequences, 25% of them present only once. This CDR3 is 15 amino acids long. Trimming cost V 3 bases and J 2 bases, with 13 bases left between them. The data were also submitted as part of a second study, on T cells of mothers and their children.

This chain joins TRBV12-3 or TRBV12-4 and TRBJ1-2; the D is unclear. The TCR sequence derives from a boy aged 5-17 years in good health. Source material: blood. The CDR3 DNA reads as TGTGCCAGCAGTTTTAGCCAGCCGCTCAACTATGGCTACACCTTC. Its translation: CASSFSQPLNYGYTF.